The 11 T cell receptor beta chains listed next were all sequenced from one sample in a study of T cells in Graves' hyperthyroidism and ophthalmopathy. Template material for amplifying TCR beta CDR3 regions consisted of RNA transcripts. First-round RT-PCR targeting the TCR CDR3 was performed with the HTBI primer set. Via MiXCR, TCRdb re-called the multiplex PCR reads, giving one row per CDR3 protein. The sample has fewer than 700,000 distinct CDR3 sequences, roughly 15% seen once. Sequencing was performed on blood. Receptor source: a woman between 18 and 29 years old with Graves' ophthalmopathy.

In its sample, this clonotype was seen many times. CDR3 residues: CASSPGQGVNEQFF. CDR3 in DNA: TGTGCCAGCAGCCCGGGACAGGGGGTGAATGAGCAGTTCTTC. V is TRBV7-9 and J is TRBJ2-1, with 11 bases identical to TRBD1. This CDR3 is built from 14 residues. V shed 5 bases and J 7 bases; nucleotides not matched to a gene: 4. CDR1 and CDR2 from the germline V gene are SEHNR and FQNEAQ (reference sequence).

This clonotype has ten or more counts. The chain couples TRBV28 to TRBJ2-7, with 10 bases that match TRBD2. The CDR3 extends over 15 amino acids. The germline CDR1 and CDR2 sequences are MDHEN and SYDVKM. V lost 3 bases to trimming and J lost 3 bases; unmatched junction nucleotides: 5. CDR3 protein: CASSFQGTSVYEQYF. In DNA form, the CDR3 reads TGTGCCAGCAGTTTTCAAGGGACTAGCGTCTACGAGCAGTACTTC.

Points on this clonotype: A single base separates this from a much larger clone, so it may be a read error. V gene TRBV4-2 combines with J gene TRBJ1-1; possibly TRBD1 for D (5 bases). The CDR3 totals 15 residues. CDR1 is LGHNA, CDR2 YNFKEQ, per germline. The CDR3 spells CASSQGSGGNTEALF. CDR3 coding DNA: TGTGCCAGCAGCCAAGGTTCGGGGGGAAACACTGAAGCTCTCTTT.

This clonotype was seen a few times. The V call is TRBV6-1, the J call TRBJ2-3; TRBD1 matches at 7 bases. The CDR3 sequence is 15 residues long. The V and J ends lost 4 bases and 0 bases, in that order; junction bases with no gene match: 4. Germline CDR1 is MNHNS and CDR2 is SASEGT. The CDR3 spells CASSARQGSTDTQYF. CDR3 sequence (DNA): TGTGCCAGCAGTGCCCGACAGGGAAGCACAGATACGCAGTATTTT.

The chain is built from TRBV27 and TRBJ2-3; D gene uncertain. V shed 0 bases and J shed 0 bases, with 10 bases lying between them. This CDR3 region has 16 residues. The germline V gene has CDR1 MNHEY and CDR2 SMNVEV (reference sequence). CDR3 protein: CASSLSWGASTDTQYF. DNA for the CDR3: TGTGCCAGCAGTTTATCGTGGGGTGCTAGCACAGATACGCAGTATTTT.

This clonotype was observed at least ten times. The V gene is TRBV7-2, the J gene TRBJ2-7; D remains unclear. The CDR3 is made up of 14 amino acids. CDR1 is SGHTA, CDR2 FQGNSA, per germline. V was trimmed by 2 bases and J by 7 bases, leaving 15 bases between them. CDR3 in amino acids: CASSLTAGKEEQYF. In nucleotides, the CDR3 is TGTGCCAGCAGCTTAACTGCCGGAAAGGAAGAGCAGTACTTC.

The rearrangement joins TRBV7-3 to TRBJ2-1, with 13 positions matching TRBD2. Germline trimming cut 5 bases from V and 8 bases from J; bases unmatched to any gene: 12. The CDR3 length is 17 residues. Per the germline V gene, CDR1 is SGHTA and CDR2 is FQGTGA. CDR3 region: CASSDRLAGGPRHEQFF. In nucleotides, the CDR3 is TGTGCCAGCAGCGACCGACTAGCGGGGGGCCCCCGCCATGAGCAGTTCTTC.

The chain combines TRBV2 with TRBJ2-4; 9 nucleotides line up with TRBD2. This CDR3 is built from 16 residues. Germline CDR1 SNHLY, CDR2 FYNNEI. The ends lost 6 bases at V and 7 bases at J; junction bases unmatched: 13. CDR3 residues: CASRLQNLAGNNIQYF. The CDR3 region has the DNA TGTGCCAGCAGACTCCAGAATCTAGCGGGAAATAACATTCAGTACTTC.

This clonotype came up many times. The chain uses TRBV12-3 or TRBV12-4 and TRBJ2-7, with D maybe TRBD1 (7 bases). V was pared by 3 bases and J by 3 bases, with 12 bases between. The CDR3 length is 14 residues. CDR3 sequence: CASSFAGGIYEQYF. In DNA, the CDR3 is TGTGCCAGCAGTTTCGCAGGGGGGATCTACGAGCAGTACTTC.

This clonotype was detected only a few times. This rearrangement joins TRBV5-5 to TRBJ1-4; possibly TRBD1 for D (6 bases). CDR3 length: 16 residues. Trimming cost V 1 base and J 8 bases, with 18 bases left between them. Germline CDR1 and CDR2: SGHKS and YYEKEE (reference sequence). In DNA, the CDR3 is TGTGCCAGCAGCTTGTACAGGGATGGGTCTAGGGAAAAACTGTTTTTT. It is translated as CASSLYRDGSREKLFF. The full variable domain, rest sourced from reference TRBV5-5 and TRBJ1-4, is DAGVTQSPTHLIKTRGQQVTLRCSPISGHKSVSWYQQVLGQGPQFIFQYYEKEERGRGNFPDRFSARQFPNYSSELNVNALLLGDSALYLCASSLYRDGSREKLFFGSGTQLSVL.

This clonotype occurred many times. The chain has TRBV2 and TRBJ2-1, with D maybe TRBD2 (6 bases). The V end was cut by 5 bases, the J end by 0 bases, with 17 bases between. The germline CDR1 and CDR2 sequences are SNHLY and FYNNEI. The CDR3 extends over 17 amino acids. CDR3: CASSSTPAGSSYNEQFF. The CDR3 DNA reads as TGTGCCAGCAGTTCCACTCCCGCGGGAAGCTCCTACAATGAGCAGTTCTTC.